This TCR beta chain was sequenced during a study of blood T cell repertoires in COVID-19. The wider study: Acute and convalescent COVID-19 specimens originated in the United States, Italy and Spain. Sources were T cells, B-cell-depleted T cells, or PBMCs; the material itself was cDNA or gDNA.

The CDR3 runs 12 residues. V lost 4 bases and J lost 5, with 9 bases in between. Germline V gene lookup returns CDR1 SQVTM and CDR2 ANQGSEA. Individuals drawn from 24 US areas were roughly 18 to 89 years old. The protocol was immunoSEQ multiplex PCR, while the TCRdb copy is restricted to in-frame clones and leaves out a portion. Of about 170,000 clones detected, around 82% appear once; the ten largest clones hold 3.6%. This sequence joins TRBV29-1 and TRBJ1-5, with a weak D call TRBD1 (6 bases). Sequenced sample: PBMCs or T cells enriched from blood (not recorded which). This TCR came from a woman aged 50 to 60 in a cohort exposed to, infected with or recovered from COVID-19 (not recorded which). In DNA, the CDR3 is TGCAGCGTTGCTAACAGGGATCAGCCCCAGCATTTT. This encodes CSVANRDQPQHF.